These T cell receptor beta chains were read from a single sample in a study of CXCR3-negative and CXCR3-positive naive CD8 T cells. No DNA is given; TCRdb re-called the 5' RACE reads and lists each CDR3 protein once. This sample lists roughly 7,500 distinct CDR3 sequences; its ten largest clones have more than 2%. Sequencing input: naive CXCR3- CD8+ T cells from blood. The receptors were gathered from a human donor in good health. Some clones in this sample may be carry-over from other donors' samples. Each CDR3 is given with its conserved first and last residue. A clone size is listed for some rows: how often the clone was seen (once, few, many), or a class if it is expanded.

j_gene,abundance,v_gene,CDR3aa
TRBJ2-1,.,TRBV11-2,CASSVDSKWNEQFF
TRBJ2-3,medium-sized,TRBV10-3,CAISESITDTQYF
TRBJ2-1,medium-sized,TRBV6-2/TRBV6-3,CASSHWTSGSSRNNEQFF
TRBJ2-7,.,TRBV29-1,CSVGTANEQYF
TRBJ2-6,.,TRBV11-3,CASSQGGTGANVLTF
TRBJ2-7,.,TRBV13,CASSLGPSYEQYF
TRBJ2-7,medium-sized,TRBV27,CASSLIGDYEQYF
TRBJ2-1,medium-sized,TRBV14,CASSHLSHREYNEQFF
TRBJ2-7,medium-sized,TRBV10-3,CAISDPSGGDYEQYF
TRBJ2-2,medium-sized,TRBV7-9,CASSDRQGYGTGELFF
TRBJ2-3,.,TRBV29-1,CSAGGKEGSDTQYF
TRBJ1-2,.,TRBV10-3,CAIRQSTGYTF
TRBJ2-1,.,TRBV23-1,CASSSPGGNEQFF
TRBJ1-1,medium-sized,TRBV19,CASSPRWESGTEAFF
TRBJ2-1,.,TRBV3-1,CASSQEEYNEQFF
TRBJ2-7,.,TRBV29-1,CSAGTGSSYEQYF
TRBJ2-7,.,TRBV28,CASSLESPSSYEQYF
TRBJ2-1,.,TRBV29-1,CSVDGGDEQFF
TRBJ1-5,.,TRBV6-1,CASSEIFDAAGAVNQPQHF
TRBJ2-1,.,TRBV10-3,CAISESRASVSDEQFF
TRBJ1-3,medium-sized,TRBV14,CASSARDSYSGNTIYF
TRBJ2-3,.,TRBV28,CASSLESDTDTQYF
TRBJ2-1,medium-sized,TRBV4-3,CASTPSGNSYNEQFF
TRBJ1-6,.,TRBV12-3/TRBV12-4,CASSFAGTNSPLHF